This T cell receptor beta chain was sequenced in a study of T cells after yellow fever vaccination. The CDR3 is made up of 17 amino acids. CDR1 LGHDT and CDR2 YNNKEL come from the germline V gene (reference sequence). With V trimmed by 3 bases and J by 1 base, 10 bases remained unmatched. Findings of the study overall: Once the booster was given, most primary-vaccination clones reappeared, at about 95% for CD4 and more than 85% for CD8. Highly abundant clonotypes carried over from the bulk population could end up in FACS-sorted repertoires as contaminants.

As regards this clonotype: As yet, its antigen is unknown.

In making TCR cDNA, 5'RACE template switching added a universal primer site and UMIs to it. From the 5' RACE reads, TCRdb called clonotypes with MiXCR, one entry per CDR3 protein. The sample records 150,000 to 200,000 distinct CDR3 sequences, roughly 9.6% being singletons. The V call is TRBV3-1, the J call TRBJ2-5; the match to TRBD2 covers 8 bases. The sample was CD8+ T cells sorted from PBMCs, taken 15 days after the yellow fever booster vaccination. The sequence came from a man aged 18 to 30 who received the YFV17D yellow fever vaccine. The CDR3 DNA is TGTGCCAGCAGCCACACATTACAGCGGGGGCCCCAAGAGACCCAGTACTTC. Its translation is CASSHTLQRGPQETQYF.